Below are 8 T cell receptor beta chains sequenced from a single sample in a study of blood T cells in healthy people across ages. A J-beta primer mix and a sample-barcoded 5' primer were used in a second PCR of roughly 6 to 11 cycles. A single record per CDR3 protein comes from TCRdb applying MiXCR to the 5' RACE reads. Of 800,000 to 1,300,000 distinct CDR3 sequences listed, 20% to 25% were seen once; the top ten hold less than 0.85%. The data also belong to a second study, concerning T cells of mothers and their children.

The sequenced sample was blood. These receptors were obtained from a girl aged 2 to 10 in good health.

This clonotype was recorded a few times. J is TRBJ1-1 and V is TRBV9; 7 bases fit TRBD1. Unmatched junction bases numbered 12, after V lost 4 bases and J lost 0 bases. The CDR3 length is 17 residues. Germline CDR1 reads SGDLS; CDR2 reads YYNGEE. In DNA form, the CDR3 reads TGTGCCAGCAGCCCAGAGGCAGGGGGAGTCATGAACACTGAAGCTTTCTTT. Protein: CASSPEAGGVMNTEAFF.

J is TRBJ1-1 and V is TRBV20-1; D is ambiguous. V lost 2 bases and J 2 bases, leaving 12 bases between the germline ends. This CDR3 has 14 amino acids. Germline V CDR1 and CDR2: DFQATT, SNEGSKA (reference sequence). The chain's CDR3 is CSARSGEGNTEAFF. The CDR3 DNA follows: TGCAGTGCTAGAAGCGGGGAGGGAAACACTGAAGCTTTCTTT.

This clonotype was seen only a few times. The chain combines TRBV5-1 with TRBJ2-4, with a tentative D call TRBD2 (6 bases). CDR3 size: 13 residues. Germline CDR1 is SGHRS and CDR2 is YFSETQ. The V gene lost 0 bases and the J gene lost 10 bases, with 11 bases spanning the gap. CDR3 amino acids: CASSLASGGIQYF. As DNA, the CDR3 is TGCGCCAGCAGCTTGGCGTCAGGAGGGATTCAGTACTTC. Looking up the rest from reference TRBV5-1 and TRBJ2-4 gives the full variable domain: KAGVTQTPRYLIKTRGQQVTLSCSPISGHRSVSWYQQTPGQGLQFLFEYFSETQRNKGNFPGRFSGRQFSNSRSEMNVSTLELGDSALYLCASSLASGGIQYFGAGTRLSVL.

This clonotype was counted only a few times. The rearrangement joins TRBV2 to TRBJ2-2, with TRBD1 matching over 12 bases. CDR1 and CDR2 from the germline V gene are SNHLY and FYNNEI. V was clipped by 4 bases and J by 5 bases; unmatched bases: 11. This CDR3 is built from 18 residues. For the CDR3, the DNA is TGTGCCAGCAGTGTGCGGAGGCCGGGACAGGGGGCGACCGGGGAGCTGTTTTTT. Protein product: CASSVRRPGQGATGELFF.

The chain couples TRBV5-1 to TRBJ2-5; 14 nucleotides agree with TRBD2. The J call is uncertain, as TRBJ2-7 better fits the DNA end. Germline-derived CDR1 and CDR2 are SGHRS and YFSETQ. The CDR3 is 16 residues long. CDR3 nucleotide sequence: TGCGCCAGCAGCGGGGGACTAGCGGGAGTCTCGTACGAGCAGTACTTC. Residues: CASSGGLAGVSYEQYF.

This clonotype was counted a few times. V and J are TRBV28 and TRBJ2-5, with D perhaps being TRBD1 or TRBD2 (5 bases each). TRBJ2-1 explains the end of the DNA better; the J call may be wrong. The CDR3 covers 17 residues. CDR1 and CDR2 from the germline V gene are MDHEN and SYDVKM. DNA of the CDR3: TGTGCCAGCAGACATTCCGGGACCCAAGTTTATCCGGATGAGCAGTTCTTC. This sequence encodes CASRHSGTQVYPDEQFF.

This clonotype was counted between two and nine times. The rearrangement uses TRBV12-3 or TRBV12-4 and TRBJ2-4; D unclear. Trimming removed 1 base from V and 8 bases from J, with 12 bases in between. The CDR3 covers 14 residues. As DNA, the CDR3 is TGTGCCAGCAGTTTAGGCGATTTTACAGACATTCAGTACTTC. Translating it yields CASSLGDFTDIQYF.

This clonotype appeared a few times. The chain recombines TRBV4-1 with TRBJ2-2, with 11 bases lining up with TRBD1. The trim removed 7 bases at V and 7 bases at J, leaving 11 bases unmatched. CDR3 length equals 16 residues. Looked up from germline, CDR1 is MGHRA and CDR2 is YSYEKL. CDR3 protein: CASTITGTGGVGELFF. CDR3 coding DNA: TGCGCCAGCACTATCACCGGGACAGGGGGAGTCGGGGAGCTGTTTTTT.